This T cell receptor beta chain came from a study of T cells in localized non-small cell lung cancer. This CDR3 region has 15 residues. V dropped 4 bases and J dropped 5; count of bases not matched to a gene: 8. CDR1 is SEHNR, CDR2 FQNEAQ, per germline (reference sequence). Study-level points and caveats: As only one tumor region underwent sequencing, heterogeneity remains possible.

The table came from immunoSEQ multiplex PCR; TCRdb's copy has only in-frame clones and leaves some out. In the table there are about 14,000 clones, about 80% of which are singletons. Of note for this clone: Its antigen is unknown.

The sequences come from peripheral blood, collected before any cancer treatment. The chain links TRBV7-9 to TRBJ2-7; 10 bases are a match to TRBD2. The source of this sequence is a female donor older than 55 with stage I squamous cell lung carcinoma. The CDR3 loop is CASSSGLAKTDEQYF. CDR3 sequence (DNA): TGTGCCAGCAGCTCGGGACTAGCGAAAACCGACGAGCAGTACTTC. The full variable domain, completed using reference TRBV7-9 and TRBJ2-7, is DTGVSQNPRHKITKRGQNVTFRCDPISEHNRLYWYRQTLGQGPEFLTYFQNEAQLEKSRLLSDRFSAERPKGSFSTLEIQRTEQGDSAMYLCASSSGLAKTDEQYFGPGTRLTVT.